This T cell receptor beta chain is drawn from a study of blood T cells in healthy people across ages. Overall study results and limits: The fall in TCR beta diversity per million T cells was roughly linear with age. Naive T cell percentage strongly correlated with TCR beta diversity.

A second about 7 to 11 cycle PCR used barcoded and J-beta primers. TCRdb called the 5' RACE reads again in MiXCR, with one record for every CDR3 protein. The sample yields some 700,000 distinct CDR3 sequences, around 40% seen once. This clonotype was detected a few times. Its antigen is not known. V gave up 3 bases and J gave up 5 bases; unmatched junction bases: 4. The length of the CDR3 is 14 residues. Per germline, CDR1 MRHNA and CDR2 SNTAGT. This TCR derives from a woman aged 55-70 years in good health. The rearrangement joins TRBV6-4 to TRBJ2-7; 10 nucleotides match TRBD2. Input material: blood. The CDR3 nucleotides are TGTGCCAGCAGTGAGGTAGCGGGGGGCCACGAGCAGTACTTC. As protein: CASSEVAGGHEQYF.